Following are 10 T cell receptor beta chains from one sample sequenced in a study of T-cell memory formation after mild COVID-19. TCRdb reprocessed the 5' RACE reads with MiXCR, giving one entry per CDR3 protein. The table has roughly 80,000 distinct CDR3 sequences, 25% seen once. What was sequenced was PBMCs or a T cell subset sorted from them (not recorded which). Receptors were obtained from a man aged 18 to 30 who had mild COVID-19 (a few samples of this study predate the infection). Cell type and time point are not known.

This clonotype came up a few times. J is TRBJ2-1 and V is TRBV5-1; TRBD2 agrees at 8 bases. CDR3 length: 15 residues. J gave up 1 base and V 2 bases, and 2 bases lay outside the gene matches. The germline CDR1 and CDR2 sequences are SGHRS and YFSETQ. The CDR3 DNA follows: TGCGCCAGCAGCTTTCGGGGGGGTTCCTACAATGAGCAGTTCTTC. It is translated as CASSFRGGSYNEQFF.

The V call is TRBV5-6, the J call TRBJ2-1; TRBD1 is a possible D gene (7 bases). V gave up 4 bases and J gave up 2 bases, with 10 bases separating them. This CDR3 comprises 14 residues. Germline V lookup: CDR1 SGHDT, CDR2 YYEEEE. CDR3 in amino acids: CASSGGTAYNEQFF. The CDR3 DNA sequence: TGTGCCAGCAGCGGCGGGACAGCCTACAATGAGCAGTTCTTC.

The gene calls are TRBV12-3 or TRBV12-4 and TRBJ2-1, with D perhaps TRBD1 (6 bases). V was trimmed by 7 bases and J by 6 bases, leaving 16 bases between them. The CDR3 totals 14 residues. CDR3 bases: TGTGCCAGCACCTGGGCCGGGACATCCAATGAGCAGTTCTTC. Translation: CASTWAGTSNEQFF.

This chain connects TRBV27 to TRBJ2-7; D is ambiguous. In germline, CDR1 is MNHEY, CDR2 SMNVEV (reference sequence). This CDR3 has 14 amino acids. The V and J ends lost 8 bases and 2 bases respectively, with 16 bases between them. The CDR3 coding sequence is TGTGCCAGCCGTGAAGTGGATCGGCCCTACGAGCAGTACGTC. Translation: CASREVDRPYEQYV.

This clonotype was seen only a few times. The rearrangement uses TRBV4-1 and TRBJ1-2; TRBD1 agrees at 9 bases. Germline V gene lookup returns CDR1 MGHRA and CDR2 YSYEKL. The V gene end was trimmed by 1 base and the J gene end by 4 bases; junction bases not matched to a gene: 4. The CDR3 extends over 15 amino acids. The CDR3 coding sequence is TGCGCCAGCAGCCAAGGGACAGGGGAATTCTATGGCTACACCTTC. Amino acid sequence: CASSQGTGEFYGYTF.

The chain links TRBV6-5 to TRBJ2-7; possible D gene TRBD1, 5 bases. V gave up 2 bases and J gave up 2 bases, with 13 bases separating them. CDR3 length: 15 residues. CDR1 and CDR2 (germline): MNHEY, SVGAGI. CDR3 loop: CASSYDSTSPYEQYF. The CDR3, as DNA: TGTGCCAGCAGTTACGACAGCACTTCTCCCTACGAGCAGTACTTC.

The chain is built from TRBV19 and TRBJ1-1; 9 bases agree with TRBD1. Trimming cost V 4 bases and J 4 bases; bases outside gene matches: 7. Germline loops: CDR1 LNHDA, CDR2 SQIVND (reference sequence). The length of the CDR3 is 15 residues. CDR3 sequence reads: CASSKTGGGGTEAFF. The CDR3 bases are TGTGCCAGTAGTAAGACAGGGGGAGGAGGCACTGAAGCTTTCTTT.

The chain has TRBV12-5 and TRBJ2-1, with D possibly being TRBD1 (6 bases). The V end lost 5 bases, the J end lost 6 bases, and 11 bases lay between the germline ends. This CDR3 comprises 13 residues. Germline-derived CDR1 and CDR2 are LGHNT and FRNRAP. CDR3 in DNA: TGTGCTAGTGGTAGATACAGGGCCAATGAGCAGTTCTTC. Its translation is CASGRYRANEQFF.

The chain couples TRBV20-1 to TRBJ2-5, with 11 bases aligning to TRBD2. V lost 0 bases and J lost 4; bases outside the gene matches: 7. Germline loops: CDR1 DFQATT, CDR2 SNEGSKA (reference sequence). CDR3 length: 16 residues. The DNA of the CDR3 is TGCAGTGCTAGAGATCTAATGACTAGCGGGGTAGAGACCCAGTACTTC. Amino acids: CSARDLMTSGVETQYF.

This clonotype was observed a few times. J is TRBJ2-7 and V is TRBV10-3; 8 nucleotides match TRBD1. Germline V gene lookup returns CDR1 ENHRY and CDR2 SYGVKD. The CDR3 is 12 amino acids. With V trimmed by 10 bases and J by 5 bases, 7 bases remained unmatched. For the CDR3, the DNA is TGTGCCACCGGACAGGGAATAAACGAGCAGTACGTC. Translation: CATGQGINEQYV.